Following are 10 T cell receptor beta chains from one sample sequenced in a study of T-cell reconstitution after alpha-beta-depleted transplantation in children. A library of TCRbeta sequences, prepared with unique molecular identifiers, was generated. TCRdb re-called the PCR reads with MiXCR, one entry per CDR3 protein. Seen here are just over 950,000 distinct CDR3 sequences, about 26% observed once, and the top ten hold under 30%. The material sequenced was PBMCs, mostly from graft donor cells, taken 360 days after TCRalphabeta/CD19-depleted stem cell transplant. All receptors come from a boy under three years old who had a stem cell transplant for SCID, so the T cells may come from the graft donor.

A few counts support this clonotype. The rearrangement joins TRBV6-5 to TRBJ2-7; D gene ambiguous. V was cut by 3 bases and J by 1 base, with 7 bases left in between. The CDR3 runs 13 residues. Germline loops: CDR1 MNHEY, CDR2 SVGAGI. CDR3 in DNA: TGTGCCAGCAGTTATACACATTCCTACGAGCAGTACTTC. This translates into CASSYTHSYEQYF.

The chain joins TRBV7-8 to TRBJ2-3; 11 positions match TRBD2. The CDR3 contains 17 residues. The V gene's germline CDR1 is SGHVS and CDR2 FQNEAQ. V shed 5 bases, J shed 9 bases, and the junction held 16 bases outside the gene matches. The CDR3 protein is CASSPGATSGGGGTQYF. CDR3 DNA: TGTGCCAGCAGCCCAGGGGCTACTAGCGGGGGTGGAGGGACGCAGTATTTT.

This rearrangement joins TRBV7-8 to TRBJ2-5; TRBD2 matches at 9 bases. J was trimmed by 4 bases and V by 2 bases; bases with no gene match: 5. The germline CDR1 and CDR2 sequences are SGHVS and FQNEAQ. The CDR3 contains 15 residues. Here the CDR3 DNA reads TGTGCCAGCAGCTTAAAGCGGGGGGTTCGAGAGACCCAGTACTTC. It yields the protein CASSLKRGVRETQYF.

The CDR3 DNA sequence: TGCAGCGTCCGAGCAGGGAACTATGGCTACACCTTC. It specifies CSVRAGNYGYTF. V is TRBV29-1 and J is TRBJ1-2, with D tentatively TRBD1 (5 bases). The CDR3 sequence is 12 residues long. Germline lookup yields CDR1 SQVTM and CDR2 ANQGSEA. V was clipped by 6 bases and J by 2 bases, with 10 bases between them.

This chain joins TRBV12-3 or TRBV12-4 and TRBJ2-3; 10 nucleotides match TRBD1. The CDR3 is 16 amino acids. The V segment lost 4 bases and the J segment 1 base; nucleotides outside the gene matches: 5. The CDR3 loop is CASSSGDRGGTDTQYF. The CDR3 nucleotides read TGTGCCAGCAGTTCCGGGGACAGGGGAGGCACAGATACGCAGTATTTT.

This clonotype showed up just once. The chain employs TRBV5-1 and TRBJ2-7; D unresolved. Germline V gene lookup returns CDR1 SGHRS and CDR2 YFSETQ. The ends were cut back, 4 bases at V and 0 bases at J, with 11 bases in the middle. This CDR3 has 14 amino acids. The CDR3 spells CASSPVPSSYEQYF. CDR3 in DNA: TGCGCCAGCAGCCCCGTCCCCAGCTCCTACGAGCAGTACTTC.

The chain combines TRBV27 with TRBJ1-1; D remains unclear. The V end lost 2 bases, the J end lost 4 bases, and 11 bases lay between the germline ends. CDR1 is MNHEY, CDR2 SMNVEV, per germline (reference sequence). The CDR3 consists of 14 residues. CDR3 sequence: CASSLVKGVTEAFF. In nucleotides, the CDR3 is TGTGCCAGCAGTTTAGTCAAGGGAGTCACTGAAGCTTTCTTT.

This rearrangement joins TRBV3-1 to TRBJ2-2, with TRBD2 identical over 11 bases. The CDR3 runs to 16 residues. CDR1 LGHDT and CDR2 YNNKEL come from the germline V gene (reference sequence). J was trimmed by 6 bases and V by 4 bases; bases with no gene match: 7. The CDR3 reads CASSPLAGGPSGELFF. DNA of the CDR3: TGTGCCAGCAGCCCGTTAGCGGGGGGGCCGTCCGGGGAGCTGTTTTTT.

V and J are TRBV6-5 and TRBJ1-2, with unresolved D. CDR1 and CDR2 (germline): MNHEY, SVGAGI. Between the trimmed V and J ends, which lost 10 bases and 0 bases, there was a span of 18 bases. The CDR3 sequence is 15 residues long. CDR3 coding DNA: TGTGCCACCTCAACGGCGGGGTTTTCTAACTATGGCTACACCTTC. Protein sequence: CATSTAGFSNYGYTF.

In its sample, this clonotype was seen many times. The V and J genes are TRBV27 and TRBJ2-3; 9 nucleotides line up with TRBD2. The CDR3 is 18 amino acids. Per germline, CDR1 MNHEY and CDR2 SMNVEV (reference sequence). V shed 3 bases and J 6 bases; nucleotides not matched to a gene: 16. CDR3 loop: CASSFLARASGDRDTQYF. CDR3 nucleotide sequence: TGTGCCAGCAGTTTTTTGGCCCGGGCTAGCGGGGACCGGGATACGCAGTATTTT.